The 25 T cell receptor beta chains listed next were all sequenced from one sample in a study of T-cell memory formation after mild COVID-19. One entry per CDR3 protein results from TCRdb running MiXCR on the 5' RACE reads. The sample holds some 150,000 distinct CDR3 sequences, about 5.5% seen once. Sequenced: PBMCs or a T cell subset sorted from them (not recorded which). The receptors stem from an adult woman who had mild COVID-19 (a few samples of this study predate the infection). Cell type and time point are not known.

There are a few counts of this clonotype. The chain recombines TRBV5-1 with TRBJ1-6, with 7 bases identical to TRBD1. CDR1 and CDR2 from the germline V gene are SGHRS and YFSETQ. Trimming at V came to 0 bases and at J to 10 bases, leaving 4 bases not matched to a gene. This CDR3 region has 14 residues. Written as DNA, the CDR3 is TGCGCCAGCAGCTTGGGACAGGGAGCCTCACCCCTCCACTTT. Translated: CASSLGQGASPLHF. Looking up the rest from reference TRBV5-1 and TRBJ1-6 gives the full variable domain: KAGVTQTPRYLIKTRGQQVTLSCSPISGHRSVSWYQQTPGQGLQFLFEYFSETQRNKGNFPGRFSGRQFSNSRSEMNVSTLELGDSALYLCASSLGQGASPLHFGNGTRLTVT.

Remarks on this clonotype: A single base separates this from a much larger clone, so it may be a read error. V and J are TRBV5-1 and TRBJ2-4; TRBD2 might be the D (5 bases). The CDR3 has 16 residues. The germline V gene encodes CDR1 SGHRS and CDR2 YFSETQ. The CDR3 DNA reads TGCTCCAGCAGCTTGCCCAGCGAGGGTACCAAAAACATTCAGTACTTC. Residues: CSSSLPSEGTKNIQYF. The variable domain in full, with the rest retrieved from reference TRBV5-1 and TRBJ2-4, is KAGVTQTPRYLIKTRGQQVTLSCSPISGHRSVSWYQQTPGQGLQFLFEYFSETQRNKGNFPGRFSGRQFSNSRSEMNVSTLELGDSALYLCSSSLPSEGTKNIQYFGAGTRLSVL.

This clonotype was counted once. The rearrangement uses TRBV30 and TRBJ1-5; TRBD1 matches at 10 bases. CDR1 and CDR2 (germline): GTSNPN, SVGIG (reference sequence). J gave up 9 bases and V 2 bases, and 10 bases lay outside the gene matches. This CDR3 has 15 residues. The CDR3 sequence: CAWSPVDRGISPQHF. CDR3 bases: TGTGCCTGGAGTCCAGTGGACAGGGGGATATCGCCCCAGCATTTT.

This clonotype was seen repeatedly, ten times or more. This chain links TRBV5-1 with TRBJ2-7; possible D gene TRBD2, 5 bases. V lost 0 bases, J lost 5 bases, and 24 bases lay in between. This CDR3 has 18 residues. The germline V gene encodes CDR1 SGHRS and CDR2 YFSETQ. For the CDR3, the DNA is TGCGCCAGCAGCTTGGATGTGGCGGGTAGGTCCCCTCCCGACGAGCAGTACTTC. Amino acids: CASSLDVAGRSPPDEQYF.

The sample holds many counts of this clonotype. This chain links TRBV5-1 with TRBJ1-5, with D tentatively TRBD1 (5 bases). V lost 4 bases to trimming and J lost 9 bases, with 17 bases between them. This CDR3 comprises 14 residues. Germline V gene lookup returns CDR1 SGHRS and CDR2 YFSETQ. Here the CDR3 reads CASSPGGAVGPQHF. CDR3 coding DNA: TGCGCCAGCAGCCCAGGAGGGGCCGTGGGGCCCCAGCATTTT.

There are many counts of this clonotype. V and J are TRBV4-3 and TRBJ2-7; D is unclear. CDR1 is LGHNA and CDR2 is YSLEER in the germline V gene. The CDR3 is 13 amino acids. Trimming took off 2 bases at V and 3 bases at J, with 8 bases between the two ends. The CDR3 DNA reads TGCGCCAGCAGCCAAAGCCTAGACTACGAGCAGTACTTC. Translating gives CASSQSLDYEQYF.

In this sample, this clonotype turned up many times. The V gene is TRBV12-3 or TRBV12-4, the J gene TRBJ2-1; 15 bases are a match to TRBD2. The CDR3 loop spans 17 amino acids. V lost 5 bases to trimming and J lost 9 bases; unmatched junction nucleotides: 11. This CDR3 is CASSPRGLAGGRSEQFF. The CDR3 DNA sequence: TGTGCCAGCAGTCCCCGTGGACTAGCGGGAGGGCGAAGTGAGCAGTTCTTC.

This clonotype was observed at least ten times. The rearrangement uses TRBV7-2 and TRBJ1-6; D unresolved. The V end was cut by 2 bases, the J end by 5 bases, with 10 bases between. The germline V gene has CDR1 SGHTA and CDR2 FQGNSA. The CDR3 has 15 residues. The CDR3 bases are TGTGCCAGCAGCTTATCGGAAGGGCATAATTCACCCCTCCACTTT. Protein sequence: CASSLSEGHNSPLHF.

This clonotype was observed many times. V gene TRBV15 combines with J gene TRBJ1-2, with 10 bases lining up with TRBD1. With V trimmed by 3 bases and J by 4 bases, 5 bases remained unmatched. Germline CDR1 and CDR2: LNHNV and YYDKDF (reference sequence). The CDR3 loop spans 15 amino acids. CDR3 in DNA: TGTGCCACCAGCAGGGCCGGGACAGGGGCCTATGGCTACACCTTC. As protein: CATSRAGTGAYGYTF.

The V gene is TRBV20-1, the J gene TRBJ2-7, with 10 bases lining up with TRBD2. The CDR3 is 15 amino acids. CDR1 is DFQATT, CDR2 SNEGSKA, per germline (reference sequence). The J segment lost 2 bases and the V segment lost 1 base, leaving 5 bases of the junction unmatched. The CDR3 nucleotides are TGCAGTGCTAGAGGTGGACTAGCGGCAACCTACGAGCAGTACTTC. Protein sequence: CSARGGLAATYEQYF.

CDR3 amino acids: CASSFAGGTDTQYF. CDR3 sequence (DNA): TGCGCCAGCAGCTTTGCGGGGGGCACAGATACGCAGTATTTT. The chain has TRBV5-1 and TRBJ2-3; TRBD2 agrees at 7 bases. Germline CDR1 SGHRS, CDR2 YFSETQ. The CDR3 length is 14 residues. After removal of 2 bases from V and 1 base from J, the junction contained 1 base not matched to a gene.

This clonotype was recorded many times. V usage is TRBV6-2 or TRBV6-3 and J usage is TRBJ2-3, with 9 bases lining up with TRBD2. Trimming cost V 6 bases and J 6 bases; bases outside gene matches: 13. Germline-derived CDR1 and CDR2 are MNHEY and SVGEGT. This CDR3 comprises 16 residues. CDR3 in DNA: TGTGCCAGCAGCCCCCAGAGGCGGGGGGGAGTGGATACGCAGTATTTT. This translates into CASSPQRRGGVDTQYF.

The chain links TRBV12-3 or TRBV12-4 to TRBJ1-1, with D maybe TRBD1 (5 bases). V lost 3 bases and J 1 base, leaving 9 bases between the germline ends. The CDR3 is made up of 14 amino acids. CDR3 sequence (DNA): TGTGCCAGCAGTTTCGGTGACAGGAACACTGAAGCTTTCTTT. Its protein is CASSFGDRNTEAFF.

The chain uses TRBV7-2 and TRBJ2-2, with 16 bases fitting TRBD2. The CDR3 runs 20 residues. The trim removed 5 bases at V and 6 bases at J, leaving 15 bases unmatched. Per the germline V gene, CDR1 is SGHTA and CDR2 is FQGNSA. The CDR3 coding sequence is TGTGCCAGCAGCCTTCGACGGGGGACTAGCGGGAGGGCCTCCGCCGGGGAGCTGTTTTTT. Translated: CASSLRRGTSGRASAGELFF. Full variable domain (outside the CDR3, taken from reference TRBV7-2 and TRBJ2-2): GAGVSQSPSNKVTEKGKDVELRCDPISGHTALYWYRQSLGQGLEFLIYFQGNSAPDKSGLPSDRFSAERTGGSVSTLTIQRTQQEDSAVYLCASSLRRGTSGRASAGELFFGEGSRLTVL.

This clonotype has ten or more counts. The J gene is TRBJ2-1, the V gene TRBV4-3; 8 nucleotides line up with TRBD2. CDR3 size: 15 residues. The V gene's germline CDR1 is LGHNA and CDR2 YSLEER. With V trimmed by 2 bases and J by 7 bases, 7 bases remained unmatched. The chain's CDR3 is CASSQTGLVGNEQFF. Written as DNA, the CDR3 is TGCGCCAGCAGCCAAACGGGACTAGTCGGGAATGAGCAGTTCTTC.

The chain employs TRBV5-1 and TRBJ2-5; 13 bases map to TRBD2. The CDR3 has 16 amino acids. Trimming at V came to 4 bases and at J to 1 base, leaving 4 bases not matched to a gene. CDR1 SGHRS and CDR2 YFSETQ come from the germline V gene. The CDR3 is CASSPGLAGPQETQYF. CDR3 nucleotide sequence: TGCGCCAGCAGCCCGGGACTAGCGGGACCCCAAGAGACCCAGTACTTC.

This clonotype was picked up a small number of times. The chain joins TRBV28 to TRBJ2-7; D tentatively fits TRBD1 or TRBD2 (5 bases each). The germline gives CDR1 MDHEN, CDR2 SYDVKM. CDR3 length equals 12 residues. V was pared by 7 bases and J by 5 bases, with 12 bases between. The DNA for the CDR3 is TGTGCCAGCACCCGCAGGGACCACGAGCAGTACTTC. It translates to CASTRRDHEQYF.

This clonotype came up many times. The chain couples TRBV7-9 to TRBJ2-3; 11 positions match TRBD2. V dropped 5 bases and J dropped 2; count of bases not matched to a gene: 9. The CDR3 runs 17 residues. Germline-derived CDR1 and CDR2 are SEHNR and FQNEAQ (reference sequence). DNA for the CDR3: TGTGCCAGCAGCGACGCTGGACTAGCGGGCTTCACAGATACGCAGTATTTT. Residues: CASSDAGLAGFTDTQYF. Combining the CDR3 with reference TRBV7-9 and TRBJ2-3 gives the whole variable domain DTGVSQNPRHKITKRGQNVTFRCDPISEHNRLYWYRQTLGQGPEFLTYFQNEAQLEKSRLLSDRFSAERPKGSFSTLEIQRTEQGDSAMYLCASSDAGLAGFTDTQYFGPGTRLTVL.

This clonotype was picked up many times. The rearrangement joins TRBV24-1 to TRBJ2-1; no firm D call. This CDR3 region has 14 residues. The V end lost 0 bases, the J end lost 8 bases, and 10 bases lay between the germline ends. The germline gives CDR1 KGHDR, CDR2 SFDVKD. The CDR3 DNA is TGTGCCACCAGTGATTTGCAAGTGGTCCATGAGCAGTTCTTC. This gives the protein CATSDLQVVHEQFF.

In its sample, this clonotype was seen many times. This chain connects TRBV7-9 to TRBJ2-3; D gene unclear. The germline V gene has CDR1 SEHNR and CDR2 FQNEAQ (reference sequence). V was clipped by 1 base and J by 0 bases, with 11 bases between them. This CDR3 spans 16 amino acids. The CDR3 DNA follows: TGTGCCAGCAGCTTAGGGTCCCACCCCAGCACAGATACGCAGTATTTT. Its translation: CASSLGSHPSTDTQYF.

At least ten counts were recorded for this clonotype. V and J are TRBV6-5 and TRBJ1-1; possibly TRBD1 for D (6 bases). V gave up 10 bases and J gave up 4 bases, with 19 bases separating them. The CDR3 runs to 14 residues. Germline assignment: CDR1 MNHEY and CDR2 SVGAGI. CDR3 nucleotides: TGTGCCACCTATCGGGGGCGAGCGGGCACTGAAGCTTTCTTT. Amino acids: CATYRGRAGTEAFF.

This clonotype was counted once. The chain uses TRBV5-1 and TRBJ2-5, with 15 nucleotides matching TRBD2. Germline lookup yields CDR1 SGHRS and CDR2 YFSETQ. There are 17 residues in the CDR3. With V trimmed by 4 bases and J by 2 bases, 6 bases remained unmatched. CDR3 residues: CASSLRTSGGEQETQYF. The CDR3 bases are TGCGCCAGCAGCCTTCGGACTAGCGGGGGGGAACAAGAGACCCAGTACTTC.

This clonotype was seen repeatedly, ten times or more. This chain links TRBV7-2 with TRBJ2-3; 7 nucleotides line up with TRBD2. CDR1 and CDR2 from the germline V gene are SGHTA and FQGNSA. After removal of 7 bases from V and 0 bases from J, the junction contained 4 bases not matched to a gene. The CDR3 spans 14 residues. This CDR3 is CASKLGGSTDTQYF. Here the CDR3 DNA reads TGTGCCAGCAAACTCGGGGGGAGCACAGATACGCAGTATTTT.

This clonotype was counted at least ten times. The J gene is TRBJ1-2, the V gene TRBV4-1; TRBD1 might be the D (6 bases). From germline, CDR1 is MGHRA and CDR2 YSYEKL. The CDR3 is 17 residues long. Trimming took 1 base from V and 0 from J, leaving 15 bases between them. The CDR3 sequence is CASSQAGTGTANYGYTF. For the CDR3, the DNA is TGCGCCAGCAGCCAAGCCGGCACAGGGACCGCTAACTATGGCTACACCTTC.

V is TRBV19 and J is TRBJ2-3; TRBD1 matches 9 bases. In germline, CDR1 is LNHDA, CDR2 SQIVND (reference sequence). V lost 5 bases, J lost 3 bases, and 6 bases stayed unmatched. This CDR3 is built from 15 residues. The chain's CDR3 is CASSHGQGWTDTQYF. CDR3 DNA: TGTGCCAGTAGTCATGGACAGGGGTGGACAGATACGCAGTATTTT.